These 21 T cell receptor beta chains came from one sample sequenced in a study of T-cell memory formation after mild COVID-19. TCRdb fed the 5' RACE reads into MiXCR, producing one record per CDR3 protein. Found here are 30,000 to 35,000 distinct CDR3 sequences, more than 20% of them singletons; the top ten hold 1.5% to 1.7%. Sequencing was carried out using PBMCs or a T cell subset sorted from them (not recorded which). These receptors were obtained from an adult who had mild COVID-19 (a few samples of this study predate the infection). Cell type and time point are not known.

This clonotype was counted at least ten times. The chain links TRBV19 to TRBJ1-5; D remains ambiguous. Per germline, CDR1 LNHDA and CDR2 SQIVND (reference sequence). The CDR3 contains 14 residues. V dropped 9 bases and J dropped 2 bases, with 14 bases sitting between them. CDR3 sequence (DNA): TGTGCCAGCTCTTGGACGGGCGGCAATCAGCCCCAGCATTTT. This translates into CASSWTGGNQPQHF.

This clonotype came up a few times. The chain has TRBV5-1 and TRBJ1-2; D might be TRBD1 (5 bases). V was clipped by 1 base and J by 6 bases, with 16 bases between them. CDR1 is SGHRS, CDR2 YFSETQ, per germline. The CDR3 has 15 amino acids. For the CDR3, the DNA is TGCGCCAGCAGCTTGTTGAACTCTGGGGCAGATGGCTACACCTTC. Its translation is CASSLLNSGADGYTF.

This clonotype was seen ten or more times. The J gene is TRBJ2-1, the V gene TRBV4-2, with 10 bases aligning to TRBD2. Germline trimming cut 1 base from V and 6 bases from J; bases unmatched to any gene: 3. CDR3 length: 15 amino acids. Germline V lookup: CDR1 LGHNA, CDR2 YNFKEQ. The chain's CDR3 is CASSQATSGINEQFF. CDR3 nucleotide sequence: TGTGCCAGCAGCCAAGCAACTAGCGGGATCAATGAGCAGTTCTTC.

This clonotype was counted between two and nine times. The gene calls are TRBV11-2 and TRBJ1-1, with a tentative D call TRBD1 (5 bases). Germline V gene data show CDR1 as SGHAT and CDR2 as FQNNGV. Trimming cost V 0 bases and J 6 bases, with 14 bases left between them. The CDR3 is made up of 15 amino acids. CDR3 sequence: CASSLEMGGISEAFF. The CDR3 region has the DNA TGTGCCAGCAGCTTAGAAATGGGGGGGATCTCTGAAGCTTTCTTT.

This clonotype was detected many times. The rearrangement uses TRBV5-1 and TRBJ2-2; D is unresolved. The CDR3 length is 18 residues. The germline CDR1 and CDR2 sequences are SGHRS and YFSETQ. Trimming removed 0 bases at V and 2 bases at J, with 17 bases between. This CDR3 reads CASSLAPPQSTNTGELFF. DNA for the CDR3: TGCGCCAGCAGCTTGGCCCCCCCACAATCGACAAACACCGGGGAGCTGTTTTTT.

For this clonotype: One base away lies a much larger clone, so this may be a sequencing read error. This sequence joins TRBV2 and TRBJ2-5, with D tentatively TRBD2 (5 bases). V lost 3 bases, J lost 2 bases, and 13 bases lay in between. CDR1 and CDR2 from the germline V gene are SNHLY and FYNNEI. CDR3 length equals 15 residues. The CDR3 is CASSESSWRQETQYF. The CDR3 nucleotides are TGTGCCAGCAGTGAGAGTAGCTGGAGGCAAGAGACCCAGTACTTC.

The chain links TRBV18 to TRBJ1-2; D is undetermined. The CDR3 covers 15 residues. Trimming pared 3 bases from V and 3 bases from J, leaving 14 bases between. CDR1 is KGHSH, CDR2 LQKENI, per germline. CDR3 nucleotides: TGTGCCAGCTCACCGCAGGCCTCTCCCCACTATGGCTACACCTTC. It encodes CASSPQASPHYGYTF.

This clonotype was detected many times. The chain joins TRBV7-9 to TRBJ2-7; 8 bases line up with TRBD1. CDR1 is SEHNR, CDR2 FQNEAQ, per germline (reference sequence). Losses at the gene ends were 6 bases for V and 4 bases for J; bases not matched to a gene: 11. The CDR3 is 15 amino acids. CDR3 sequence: CASSQSGTGGYEQYF. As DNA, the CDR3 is TGTGCCAGCAGTCAATCCGGGACAGGCGGGTACGAGCAGTACTTC.

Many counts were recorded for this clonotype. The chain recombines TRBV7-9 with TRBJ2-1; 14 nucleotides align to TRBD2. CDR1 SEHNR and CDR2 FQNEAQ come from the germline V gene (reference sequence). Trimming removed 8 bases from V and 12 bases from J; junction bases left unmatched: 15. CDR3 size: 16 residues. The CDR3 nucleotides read TGTGCCAGCCTCTACCAGAGGACTAGCGGGAGGATGAGGCAGTTCTTC. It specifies CASLYQRTSGRMRQFF.

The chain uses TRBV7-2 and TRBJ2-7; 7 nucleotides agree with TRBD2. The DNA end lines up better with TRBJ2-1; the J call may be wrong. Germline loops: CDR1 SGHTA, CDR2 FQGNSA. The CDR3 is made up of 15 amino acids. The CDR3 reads CASSLARGDNNEQFF. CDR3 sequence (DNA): TGTGCCAGCAGCTTAGCTCGGGGGGATAACAATGAGCAGTTCTTC.

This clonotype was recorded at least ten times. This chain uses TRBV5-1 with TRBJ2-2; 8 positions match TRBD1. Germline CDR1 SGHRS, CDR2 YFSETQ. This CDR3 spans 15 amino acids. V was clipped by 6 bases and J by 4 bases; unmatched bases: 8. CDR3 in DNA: TGCGCCAGCAACCCGGCTCAGGGGGCCACCGGGGAGCTGTTTTTT. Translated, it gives CASNPAQGATGELFF.

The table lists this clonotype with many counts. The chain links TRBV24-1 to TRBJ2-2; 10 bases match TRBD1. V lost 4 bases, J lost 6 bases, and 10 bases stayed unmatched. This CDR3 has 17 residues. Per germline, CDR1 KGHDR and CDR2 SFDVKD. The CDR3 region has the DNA TGTGCCACCAGTGACCCCAAGGGACAGGGGTCGGCCGGGGAGCTGTTTTTT. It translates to CATSDPKGQGSAGELFF.

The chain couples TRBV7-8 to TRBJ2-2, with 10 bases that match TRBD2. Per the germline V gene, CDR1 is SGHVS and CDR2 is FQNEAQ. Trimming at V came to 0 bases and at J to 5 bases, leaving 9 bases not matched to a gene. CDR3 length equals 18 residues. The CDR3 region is CASSLAPPGLARTGELFF. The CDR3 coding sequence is TGTGCCAGCAGCTTAGCTCCCCCGGGACTAGCGCGGACCGGGGAGCTGTTTTTT.

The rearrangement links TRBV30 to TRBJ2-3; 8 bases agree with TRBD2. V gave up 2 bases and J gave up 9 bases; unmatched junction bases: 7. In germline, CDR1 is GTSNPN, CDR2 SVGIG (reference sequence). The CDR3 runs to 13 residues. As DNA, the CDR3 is TGTGCCTGGAGTACATCGGGAGGGTGGACGCAGTATTTT. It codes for CAWSTSGGWTQYF.

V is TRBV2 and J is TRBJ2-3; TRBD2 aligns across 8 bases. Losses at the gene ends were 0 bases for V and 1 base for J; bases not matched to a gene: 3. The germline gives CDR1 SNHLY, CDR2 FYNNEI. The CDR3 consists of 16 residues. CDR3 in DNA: TGTGCCAGCAGTGAAGCGACGGGGGGGGGCACAGATACGCAGTATTTT. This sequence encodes CASSEATGGGTDTQYF.

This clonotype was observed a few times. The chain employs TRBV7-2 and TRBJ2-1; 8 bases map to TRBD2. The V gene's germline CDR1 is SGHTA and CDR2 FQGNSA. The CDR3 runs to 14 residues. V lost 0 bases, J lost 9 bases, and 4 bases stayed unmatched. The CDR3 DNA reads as TGTGCCAGCAGCTTAGCGAATCTAGCGGGTGAGCAGTTCTTC. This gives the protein CASSLANLAGEQFF.

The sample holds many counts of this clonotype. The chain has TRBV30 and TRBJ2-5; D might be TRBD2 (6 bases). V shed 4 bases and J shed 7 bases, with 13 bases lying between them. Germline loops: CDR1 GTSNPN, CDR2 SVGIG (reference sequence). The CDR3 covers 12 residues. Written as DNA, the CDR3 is TGTGCCTGGATGGGGGGACCGGGGACCCAGTACTTC. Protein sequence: CAWMGGPGTQYF.

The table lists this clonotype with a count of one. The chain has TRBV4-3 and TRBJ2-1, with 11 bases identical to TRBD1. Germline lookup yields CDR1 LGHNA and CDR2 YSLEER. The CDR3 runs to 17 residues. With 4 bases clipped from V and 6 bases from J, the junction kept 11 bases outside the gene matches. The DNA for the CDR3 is TGCGCCAGCAGCCCTTCGGGAGGGACAGGGGGGTTCAATGAGCAGTTCTTC. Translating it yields CASSPSGGTGGFNEQFF.

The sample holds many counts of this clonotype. The CDR3: CSANKQGGNEQFF. CDR3 sequence (DNA): TGCAGTGCTAATAAACAGGGAGGGAATGAGCAGTTCTTC. The chain joins TRBV20-1 to TRBJ2-1; tentatively, D is TRBD2 (7 bases). This CDR3 contains 13 residues. With 4 bases removed from V and 7 bases from J, the gap between germline ends came to 14 bases. Germline V gene lookup returns CDR1 DFQATT and CDR2 SNEGSKA (reference sequence).

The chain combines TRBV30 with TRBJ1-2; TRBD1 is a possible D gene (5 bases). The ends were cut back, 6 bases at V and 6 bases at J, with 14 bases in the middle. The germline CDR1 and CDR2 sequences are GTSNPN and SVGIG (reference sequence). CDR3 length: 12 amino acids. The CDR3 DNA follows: TGTGCCTGTTGGGGCGGAGCGAATGGCTACACCTTC. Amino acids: CACWGGANGYTF.

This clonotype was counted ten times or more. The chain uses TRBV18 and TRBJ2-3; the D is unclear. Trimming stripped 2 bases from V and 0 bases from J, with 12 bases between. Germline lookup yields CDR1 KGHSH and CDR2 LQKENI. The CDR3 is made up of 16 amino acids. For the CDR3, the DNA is TGTGCCAGCTCACCAAAGGGATTACGAAGCACAGATACGCAGTATTTT. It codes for CASSPKGLRSTDTQYF.